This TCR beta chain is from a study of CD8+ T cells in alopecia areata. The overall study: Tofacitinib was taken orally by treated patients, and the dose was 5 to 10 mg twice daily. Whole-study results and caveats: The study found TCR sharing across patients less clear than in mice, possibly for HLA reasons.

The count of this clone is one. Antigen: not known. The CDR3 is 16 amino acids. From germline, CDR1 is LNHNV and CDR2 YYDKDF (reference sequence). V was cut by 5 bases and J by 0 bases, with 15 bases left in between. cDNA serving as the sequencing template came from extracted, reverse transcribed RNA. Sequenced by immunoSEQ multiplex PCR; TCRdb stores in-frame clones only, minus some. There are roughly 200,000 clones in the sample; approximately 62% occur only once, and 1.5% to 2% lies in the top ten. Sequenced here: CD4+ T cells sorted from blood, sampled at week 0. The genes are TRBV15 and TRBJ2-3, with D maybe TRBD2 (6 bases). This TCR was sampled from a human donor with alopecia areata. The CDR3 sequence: CATSERLVYSTDTQYF. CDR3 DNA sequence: TGTGCCACCAGCGAAAGACTAGTTTATAGCACAGATACGCAGTATTTT. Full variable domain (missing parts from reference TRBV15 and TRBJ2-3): DAMVIQNPRYQVTQFGKPVTLSCSQTLNHNVMYWYQQKSSQAPKLLFHYYDKDFNNEADTPDNFQSRRPNTSFCFLDIRSPGLGDTAMYLCATSERLVYSTDTQYFGPGTRLTVL.